This T cell receptor beta chain was captured in a study of blood T cell repertoires in COVID-19. Seattle researchers signed up patients amid active infection and tracked them longitudinally. This CDR3 spans 15 amino acids. V was pared by 1 base and J by 7 bases, with 14 bases between. Germline V gene lookup returns CDR1 SGHTA and CDR2 FQGNSA. The data were produced by immunoSEQ multiplex PCR, yet TCRdb's version contains in-frame clones alone and is incomplete. The data show 200,000 to 250,000 clones, 83% seen once. The V call is TRBV7-2, the J call TRBJ2-1; D perhaps matches TRBD1 (5 bases). The sequence was collected from a woman under 40 with COVID-19, enrolled during active disease. What was sequenced was peripheral blood. CDR3 sequence: CASSLDRLIGNEQFF. The CDR3 DNA reads as TGTGCCAGCAGCTTAGACAGGTTAATTGGGAATGAGCAGTTCTTC.